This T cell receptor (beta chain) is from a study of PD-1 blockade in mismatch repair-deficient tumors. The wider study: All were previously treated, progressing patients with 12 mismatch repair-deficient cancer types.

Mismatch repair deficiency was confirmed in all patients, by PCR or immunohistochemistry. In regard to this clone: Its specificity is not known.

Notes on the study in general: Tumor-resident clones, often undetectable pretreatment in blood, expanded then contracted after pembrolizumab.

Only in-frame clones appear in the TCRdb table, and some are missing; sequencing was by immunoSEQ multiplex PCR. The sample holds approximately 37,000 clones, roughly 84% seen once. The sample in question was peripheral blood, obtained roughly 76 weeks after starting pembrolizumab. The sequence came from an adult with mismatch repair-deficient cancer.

The DNA for the CDR3 is TGTGCCAGCAGTGAAGGAAGAAACAGCCGATATGAAAAACTGTTTTTT. This encodes CASSEGRNSRYEKLFF. The chain recombines TRBV6-1 with TRBJ1-4; D is ambiguous. In germline, CDR1 is MNHNS, CDR2 SASEGT. Trimming stripped 1 base from V and 6 bases from J, with 15 bases between. The CDR3 runs 16 residues.